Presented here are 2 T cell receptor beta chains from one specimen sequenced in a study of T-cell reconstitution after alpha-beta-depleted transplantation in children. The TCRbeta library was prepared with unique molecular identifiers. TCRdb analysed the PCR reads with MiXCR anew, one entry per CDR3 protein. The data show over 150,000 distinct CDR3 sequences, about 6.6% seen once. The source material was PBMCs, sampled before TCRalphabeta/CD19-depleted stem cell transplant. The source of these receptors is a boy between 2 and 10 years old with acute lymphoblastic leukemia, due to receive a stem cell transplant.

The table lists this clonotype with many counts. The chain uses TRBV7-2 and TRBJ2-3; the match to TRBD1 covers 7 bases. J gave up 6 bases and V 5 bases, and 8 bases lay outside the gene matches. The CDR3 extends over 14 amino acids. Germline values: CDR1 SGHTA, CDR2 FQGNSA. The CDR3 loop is CASSPPPDRDTQYF. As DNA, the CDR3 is TGTGCCAGCAGCCCCCCCCCGGACAGGGATACGCAGTATTTT.

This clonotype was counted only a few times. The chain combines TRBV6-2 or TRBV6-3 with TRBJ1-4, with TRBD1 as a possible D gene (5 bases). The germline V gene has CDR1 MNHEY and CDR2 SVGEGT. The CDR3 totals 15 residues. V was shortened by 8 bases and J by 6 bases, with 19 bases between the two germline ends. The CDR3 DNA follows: TGTGCCAGCGGACCGCATCGGTGGGGGGATGAAAAACTGTTTTTT. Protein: CASGPHRWGDEKLFF.